This T cell receptor (beta chain) was found in a study of Ad26.COV2.S vaccination and SARS-CoV-2 variants. The data were produced by immunoSEQ multiplex PCR, yet TCRdb's version contains in-frame clones alone and is incomplete. The top ten hold about 5% of the sample, which has around 300,000 clones, roughly nine tenths seen once. Germline loops: CDR1 SGHKS, CDR2 YYEKEE (reference sequence). The CDR3 totals 15 residues. Trimming left V 0 bases short and J 2 bases short, with 11 bases between. Treatment defined: 15 to 20 received Ad26.COV2.S at low or high dose, single or two shots; about 5 received placebo; per-sample allocation not given. The samples date from day 63 after the first vaccine or placebo injection.

The material sequenced was peripheral blood, taken in a trial of Ad26.COV2.S vaccine versus placebo. This TCR derives from a person aged 18-65 years who received the Ad26.COV2.S COVID-19 vaccine or a placebo. The V and J genes are TRBV5-5 and TRBJ2-5, with TRBD1 as a possible D gene (6 bases). The CDR3 coding sequence is TGTGCCAGCAGCTTGGACAGGGCACCTCAAGAGACCCAGTACTTC. It codes for CASSLDRAPQETQYF.